The next 23 T cell receptor beta chains were all read from a single sample in a study of T cell responses to AZD1222 COVID-19 vaccine. Sequencing was performed with immunoSEQ multiplex PCR; in TCRdb, only in-frame clones are kept and a portion is missing. Of about 110,000 clones in the sample, 91% are singletons; the top ten hold roughly 7%. The sample here was peripheral blood, taken on day 0 of AZD1222 vaccination. The source of these receptors is an adult in good health.

V and J are TRBV27 and TRBJ2-2; 7 nucleotides line up with TRBD1. After removal of 5 bases from V and 5 bases from J, the junction contained 8 bases not matched to a gene. Germline lookup yields CDR1 MNHEY and CDR2 SMNVEV (reference sequence). The CDR3 is made up of 15 amino acids. The CDR3 DNA is TGTGCCAGCAGTCGACTGGACAGGCCGACCGGGGAGCTGTTTTTT. This translates into CASSRLDRPTGELFF.

V is TRBV30 and J is TRBJ1-2, with D uncertain. Trimming pared 0 bases from V and 3 bases from J, leaving 11 bases between. Germline V CDR1 and CDR2: GTSNPN, SVGIG (reference sequence). This CDR3 is built from 14 residues. CDR3 nucleotides: TGTGCCTGGAGTGTAGGCAGCTTGGACTATGGCTACACCTTC. Its translation is CAWSVGSLDYGYTF.

The chain is built from TRBV2 and TRBJ2-5, with 8 bases lining up with TRBD2. The J segment lost 3 bases and the V segment lost 8 bases, leaving 2 bases of the junction unmatched. The length of the CDR3 is 12 residues. Germline-derived CDR1 and CDR2 are SNHLY and FYNNEI. CDR3 loop: CASHSGEETQYF. The CDR3 bases are TGTGCCAGCCATAGCGGGGAAGAGACCCAGTACTTC.

The chain uses TRBV10-3 and TRBJ2-3, with a possible D match to TRBD2 (6 bases). The CDR3 contains 15 residues. Germline CDR1 and CDR2: ENHRY and SYGVKD. Trimming shortened V by 4 bases and J by 0 bases, and 11 bases separated the two germline ends. The CDR3 DNA reads TGTGCCATCAGTGTTGACGCGGGGAGCACAGATACGCAGTATTTT. Translated: CAISVDAGSTDTQYF.

This clone has more than one count but fewer than ten. This chain uses TRBV9 with TRBJ2-2; 8 bases map to TRBD2. The length of the CDR3 is 16 residues. The V gene end was trimmed by 0 bases and the J gene end by 4 bases; junction bases not matched to a gene: 5. Per the germline V gene, CDR1 is SGDLS and CDR2 is YYNGEE. The CDR3 here is CASSVAGAGATGELFF. In DNA, the CDR3 is TGTGCCAGCAGCGTAGCTGGAGCGGGAGCCACCGGGGAGCTGTTTTTT.

The rearrangement joins TRBV5-4 to TRBJ2-6, with 9 bases identical to TRBD1. Germline CDR1 SGHNT, CDR2 YYREEE (reference sequence). V trimming: 4 bases; J trimming: 4 bases; junction bases outside the gene matches: 9. The CDR3 covers 17 residues. CDR3 nucleotide sequence: TGTGCCAGCAGCCGTCCGGGACAGGGTACGGGGGCCAACGTCCTGACTTTC. Translation gives CASSRPGQGTGANVLTF.

The chain combines TRBV2 with TRBJ1-5, with no clear D. V lost 6 bases and J 3 bases, leaving 6 bases between the germline ends. The CDR3 runs to 12 residues. CDR1 is SNHLY, CDR2 FYNNEI, per germline. CDR3 sequence (DNA): TGTGCCAGCAGCGACCCCAATCAGCCCCAGCATTTT. This codes for CASSDPNQPQHF.

V usage is TRBV18 and J usage is TRBJ1-1; D ambiguous. Deletions cut 0 bases from V and 11 bases from J, with 13 bases between. Germline values: CDR1 KGHSH, CDR2 LQKENI. The CDR3 length is 13 residues. For the CDR3, the DNA is TGTGCCAGCTCACCACCAGGGATGATGATGGCTTTCTTT. Translated, it gives CASSPPGMMMAFF.

In this sample, this clone turned up once. The chain is built from TRBV29-1 and TRBJ1-5; D not certain. V was cut by 0 bases and J by 7 bases, with 7 bases left in between. Germline assignment: CDR1 SQVTM and CDR2 ANQGSEA. CDR3 length: 12 amino acids. The CDR3 DNA reads as TGCAGCGTTGAAGACCCTCCGCAGCCCCAGCATTTT. Amino acid sequence: CSVEDPPQPQHF.

The chain uses TRBV7-2 and TRBJ1-6; D gene uncertain. The length of the CDR3 is 13 residues. Germline lookup yields CDR1 SGHTA and CDR2 FQGNSA. Trimming took off 7 bases at V and 9 bases at J, with 13 bases between the two ends. The DNA for the CDR3 is TGTGCCAGCAACCCTGCTCCTGGTTCACCCCTCCACTTT. Its translation: CASNPAPGSPLHF.

V usage is TRBV5-6 and J usage is TRBJ2-3, with a tentative D call TRBD2 (6 bases). The CDR3 extends over 15 amino acids. V was clipped by 0 bases and J by 2 bases, with 10 bases between them. The germline V gene has CDR1 SGHDT and CDR2 YYEEEE. In DNA form, the CDR3 reads TGTGCCAGCAGCTTGGGGCGGGAATACACAGATACGCAGTATTTT. Encoded protein: CASSLGREYTDTQYF.

This sequence joins TRBV7-9 and TRBJ2-7, with 13 bases matching TRBD2. The J segment lost 0 bases and the V segment lost 3 bases, leaving 5 bases of the junction unmatched. Germline lookup yields CDR1 SEHNR and CDR2 FQNEAQ (reference sequence). This CDR3 has 17 residues. The CDR3 is CASSFRTSGGYSYEQYF. CDR3 bases: TGTGCCAGCAGCTTTAGGACTAGCGGGGGATACTCCTACGAGCAGTACTTC.

V is TRBV18 and J is TRBJ1-5; no clear D gene. Germline CDR1 is KGHSH and CDR2 is LQKENI. This CDR3 has 14 amino acids. Trimming took 4 bases from V and 0 from J, leaving 7 bases between them. CDR3 DNA: TGTGCCAGCTCACGACGTTATAGCAATCAGCCCCAGCATTTT. Translating gives CASSRRYSNQPQHF. Combining the CDR3 with reference TRBV18 and TRBJ1-5 gives the whole variable domain NAGVMQNPRHLVRRRGQEARLRCSPMKGHSHVYWYRQLPEEGLKFMVYLQKENIIDESGMPKERFSAEFPKEGPSILRIQQVVRGDSAAYFCASSRRYSNQPQHFGDGTRLSIL.

The chain has TRBV7-3 and TRBJ1-1; D not certain. Per the germline V gene, CDR1 is SGHTA and CDR2 is FQGTGA. Trimming cost V 2 bases and J 7 bases, with 11 bases left between them. This CDR3 comprises 13 residues. Here the CDR3 reads CASSLDGQLEAFF. CDR3 DNA sequence: TGTGCCAGCAGCTTAGACGGTCAGCTTGAAGCTTTCTTT.

The V call is TRBV12-3 or TRBV12-4, the J call TRBJ2-3; a weak D match, TRBD2 (5 bases). The CDR3 consists of 13 residues. Trimming cost V 7 bases and J 1 base, with 9 bases left between them. The CDR3 here is CASTPGGTDTQYF. Written as DNA, the CDR3 is TGTGCCAGCACCCCCGGGGGCACAGATACGCAGTATTTT.

The chain joins TRBV7-9 to TRBJ2-6; 9 nucleotides match TRBD1. Looked up from germline, CDR1 is SEHNR and CDR2 is FQNEAQ (reference sequence). The V segment lost 5 bases and the J segment 0 bases; nucleotides outside the gene matches: 8. The CDR3 runs 18 residues. This CDR3 reads CASSPGTGLLSGANVLTF. CDR3 nucleotides: TGTGCCAGCAGCCCCGGGACAGGGCTACTCTCTGGGGCCAACGTCCTGACTTTC.

This clone was picked up one time. V usage is TRBV30 and J usage is TRBJ2-2; 9 bases map to TRBD2. The CDR3 loop spans 15 amino acids. Per the germline V gene, CDR1 is GTSNPN and CDR2 is SVGIG (reference sequence). In DNA form, the CDR3 reads TGTGCTGGGGCGGGGCGGGAGGGCCCCACCGGGGAGCTGTTTTTT. This codes for CAGAGREGPTGELFF.

This chain joins TRBV2 and TRBJ1-2; unclear D gene. This CDR3 is 13 amino acids long. The V and J ends lost 7 bases and 4 bases respectively, with 13 bases between them. In germline, CDR1 is SNHLY, CDR2 FYNNEI. Here the CDR3 reads CASNPNYGYGYTF. CDR3 DNA sequence: TGTGCCAGCAACCCCAACTACGGCTATGGCTACACCTTC.

The CDR3 reads CASSLQGGGEKLFF. CDR3 bases: TGCGCCAGCAGCTTGCAAGGGGGTGGTGAAAAACTGTTTTTT. V usage is TRBV5-1 and J usage is TRBJ1-4; possible D gene TRBD1, 6 bases. The germline V and J ends were trimmed by 1 base and 7 bases, with 11 bases remaining between them. This CDR3 has 14 residues. Germline CDR1 is SGHRS and CDR2 is YFSETQ.

The chain joins TRBV6-5 to TRBJ1-2; 7 bases are a match to TRBD1. J was trimmed by 7 bases and V by 2 bases; bases with no gene match: 7. The CDR3 is made up of 14 amino acids. The germline gives CDR1 MNHEY, CDR2 SVGAGI. The chain's CDR3 is CASSYNRDSRGYTF. CDR3 coding DNA: TGTGCCAGCAGTTACAACCGGGACAGTCGTGGCTACACCTTC.

Points on this clone: A read error may produce the germline difference seen at one junction end. The J gene is TRBJ2-3, the V gene TRBV16; 13 bases fit TRBD2. The V gene's germline CDR1 is KGHSY and CDR2 FQNENV. This CDR3 region has 14 residues. CDR3 sequence reads: CASSPGLAGDPQYF. The CDR3 nucleotides are TGTGCCAGCAGCCCTGGACTAGCGGGAGATCCGCAGTATTTT.

The chain links TRBV5-4 to TRBJ2-2; 13 bases fit TRBD2. With 2 bases clipped from V and 9 bases from J, the junction kept 7 bases outside the gene matches. Germline values: CDR1 SGHNT, CDR2 YYREEE (reference sequence). This CDR3 is 16 amino acids long. CDR3 amino acids: CASSFKLAGGPRELFF. The CDR3 nucleotides are TGTGCCAGCAGCTTTAAACTAGCGGGAGGGCCGAGGGAGCTGTTTTTT. Filled out from reference TRBV5-4 and TRBJ2-2, the complete variable domain reads ETGVTQSPTHLIKTRGQQVTLRCSSQSGHNTVSWYQQALGQGPQFIFQYYREEENGRGNFPPRFSGLQFPNYSSELNVNALELDDSALYLCASSFKLAGGPRELFFGEGSRLTVL.

This chain links TRBV6-2 or TRBV6-3 with TRBJ1-6, with D maybe TRBD1 (5 bases). V was clipped by 1 base and J by 8 bases, with 6 bases between them. The CDR3 contains 13 residues. Germline CDR1 is MNHEY and CDR2 is SVGEGT. CDR3 amino acids: CASSYFRDSPLHF. The CDR3 bases are TGTGCCAGCAGTTACTTCAGGGATTCACCCCTCCACTTT.